This is a list of T cell receptor delta chains from one sample in a study of gamma-delta T cells after stem cell transplantation. TCRdb re-identified clones in the RT-PCR reads via CATT. Counted here are about 2,500 delta-chain clones, 20% to 25% occurring once; the ten biggest clones make up around 25%. The sample consisted of gamma-delta T cells. The receptors stem from a human donor. It is not recorded whose cells these are; they may come from a transplant donor. Both conserved end residues are part of each CDR3. Fields, in order: CDR3 length, D gene, clone size, J gene, V gene, CDR3 protein, CDR3 DNA. The D gene is left open where the match is weak. Clone size, where shown, is once, few, many, or a class for clones that have expanded.

len: 18; d_gene: TRDD3; abundance: medium-sized; j_gene: TRDJ3; v_gene: TRDV2; CDR3aa: CACDTGGYASWDTRQMFF; CDR3nt: TGTGCCTGTGACACTGGGGGATACGCCTCCTGGGACACCCGACAGATGTTTTTC
len: 15; d_gene: TRDD3; abundance: .; j_gene: TRDJ1; v_gene: TRDV2; CDR3aa: CACDQLGDTSDKLIF; CDR3nt: TGTGCCTGTGATCAACTGGGGGATACGTCCGATAAACTCATCTTT
len: 17; d_gene: TRDD3; abundance: medium-sized; j_gene: TRDJ1; v_gene: TRDV2; CDR3aa: CACDALLGDRDTDKLIF; CDR3nt: TGTGCCTGTGACGCCCTACTGGGGGATCGAGACACCGATAAACTCATCTTT
len: 15; d_gene: TRDD3; abundance: medium-sized; j_gene: TRDJ1; v_gene: TRDV2; CDR3aa: CACDTLLGDTDKLIF; CDR3nt: TGTGCCTGTGACACCTTACTGGGGGATACCGATAAACTCATCTTT
len: 17; d_gene: .; abundance: medium-sized; j_gene: TRDJ1; v_gene: TRDV1; CDR3aa: CALGERFRGGPTDKLIF; CDR3nt: TGTGCTCTTGGGGAAAGGTTCCGTGGTGGGCCCACCGATAAACTCATCTTT
len: 20; d_gene: TRDD3; abundance: large; j_gene: TRDJ1; v_gene: TRDV2; CDR3aa: CACDTVRLGDTRGNTDKLIF; CDR3nt: TGTGCCTGTGACACCGTGAGACTGGGGGATACGCGAGGGAACACCGATAAACTCATCTTT
len: 19; d_gene: TRDD3; abundance: medium-sized; j_gene: TRDJ1; v_gene: TRDV2; CDR3aa: CACDTLVLGDTRIPDKLIF; CDR3nt: TGTGCCTGTGACACTCTAGTACTGGGGGATACCCGTATCCCCGATAAACTCATCTTT
len: 18; d_gene: TRDD3; abundance: few; j_gene: TRDJ1; v_gene: TRDV2; CDR3aa: CACDSVLGEPTYTDKLIF; CDR3nt: TGTGCCTGTGACTCCGTACTGGGGGAACCCACGTACACCGATAAACTCATCTTT
len: 18; d_gene: TRDD3; abundance: medium-sized; j_gene: TRDJ1; v_gene: TRDV2; CDR3aa: CACDKLGDTPLYTDKLIF; CDR3nt: TGTGCCTGTGACAAGTTGGGGGATACGCCATTGTACACCGATAAACTCATCTTT
len: 16; d_gene: TRDD3; abundance: medium-sized; j_gene: TRDJ1; v_gene: TRDV2; CDR3aa: CACDRLGGTYTDKLIF; CDR3nt: TGTGCCTGTGACAGACTGGGGGGTACCTACACCGATAAACTCATCTTT
len: 16; d_gene: TRDD3; abundance: medium-sized; j_gene: TRDJ1; v_gene: TRDV2; CDR3aa: CACDALLGGPTDKLIF; CDR3nt: TGTGCCTGTGACGCTCTACTGGGGGGGCCAACCGATAAACTCATCTTT
len: 23; d_gene: TRDD3; abundance: medium-sized; j_gene: TRDJ1; v_gene: TRDV2; CDR3aa: CACDTLSFSGQKNWGILVDKLIF; CDR3nt: TGTGCCTGTGACACTTTGAGCTTTTCGGGACAAAAAAACTGGGGGATACTGGTCGATAAACTCATCTTT
len: 16; d_gene: TRDD3; abundance: medium-sized; j_gene: TRDJ1; v_gene: TRDV2; CDR3aa: CACDTVGKGDKGKLIF; CDR3nt: TGTGCCTGTGACACCGTGGGGAAGGGGGATAAAGGTAAACTCATCTTT
len: 16; d_gene: TRDD3; abundance: medium-sized; j_gene: TRDJ1; v_gene: TRDV2; CDR3aa: CACDPLGVQYTDKLIF; CDR3nt: TGTGCCTGTGACCCACTGGGGGTCCAATACACCGATAAACTCATCTTT
len: 21; d_gene: TRDD3; abundance: few; j_gene: TRDJ1; v_gene: TRDV2; CDR3aa: CACDSLSSSPRWGTHTDKLIF; CDR3nt: TGTGCCTGTGACAGCCTATCTTCGTCCCCACGCTGGGGGACCCACACCGATAAACTCATCTTT
len: 18; d_gene: TRDD3; abundance: medium-sized; j_gene: TRDJ1; v_gene: TRDV2; CDR3aa: CACDNLLLGDPVTDKLIF; CDR3nt: TGTGCCTGTGACAATCTCCTACTGGGGGATCCCGTCACCGATAAACTCATCTTT
len: 20; d_gene: TRDD3; abundance: few; j_gene: TRDJ3; v_gene: TRDV2; CDR3aa: CACDTVRLGDTRGNTRQMFF; CDR3nt: TGTGCCTGTGACACCGTGAGACTGGGGGATACGCGAGGGAACACCCGACAGATGTTTTTC
len: 14; d_gene: TRDD3; abundance: medium-sized; j_gene: TRDJ1; v_gene: TRDV2; CDR3aa: CACDRLGGADKLIF; CDR3nt: TGTGCCTGTGACCGACTGGGGGGGGCCGATAAACTCATCTTT
len: 18; d_gene: .; abundance: medium-sized; j_gene: TRDJ3; v_gene: TRDV2; CDR3aa: CACDTWGPPAGDTRQMFF; CDR3nt: TGTGCCTGTGACACGTGGGGGCCGCCGGCTGGGGACACCCGACAGATGTTTTTC
len: 15; d_gene: .; abundance: medium-sized; j_gene: TRDJ1; v_gene: TRDV2; CDR3aa: CACDTLGGNTDKLIF; CDR3nt: TGTGCCTGTGACACCTTGGGGGGAAACACCGATAAACTCATCTTT
len: 14; d_gene: .; abundance: .; j_gene: TRDJ1; v_gene: TRDV2; CDR3aa: CACDTLSAADKLIF; CDR3nt: TGTGCCTGTGACACACTTTCGGCTGCCGATAAACTCATCTTT
len: 15; d_gene: .; abundance: medium-sized; j_gene: TRDJ1; v_gene: TRDV2; CDR3aa: CACDTVTLRGDKLIF; CDR3nt: TGTGCCTGTGACACCGTAACGCTACGGGGTGATAAACTCATCTTT
len: 15; d_gene: .; abundance: medium-sized; j_gene: TRDJ1; v_gene: TRDV2; CDR3aa: CACDPLGSYTDKLIF; CDR3nt: TGTGCCTGTGACCCGCTTGGATCCTACACCGATAAACTCATCTTT
len: 22; d_gene: .; abundance: .; j_gene: TRDJ1; v_gene: TRDV2; CDR3aa: CACDPVSSSGEAGASYTDKLIF; CDR3nt: TGTGCCTGTGACCCTGTCTCTTCCTCTGGTGAGGCAGGGGCTTCGTACACCGATAAACTCATCTTT
len: 15; d_gene: .; abundance: medium-sized; j_gene: TRDJ1; v_gene: TRDV2; CDR3aa: CACDTVAPYTDKLIF; CDR3nt: TGTGCCTGTGACACGGTAGCTCCTTACACCGATAAACTCATCTTT
len: 19; d_gene: TRDD3; abundance: medium-sized; j_gene: TRDJ1; v_gene: TRDV2; CDR3aa: CACDSVTGGSTSYTDKLIF; CDR3nt: TGTGCCTGTGACTCGGTTACTGGGGGATCTACCTCTTACACCGATAAACTCATCTTT
len: 21; d_gene: TRDD3; abundance: medium-sized; j_gene: TRDJ3; v_gene: TRDV2; CDR3aa: CACDTAATGGSSSWDTRQMFF; CDR3nt: TGTGCCTGTGACACCGCCGCTACTGGGGGCAGCTCCTCCTGGGACACCCGACAGATGTTTTTC
len: 18; d_gene: .; abundance: medium-sized; j_gene: TRDJ1; v_gene: TRDV2; CDR3aa: CACDTVGGTPAYGDKLIF; CDR3nt: TGTGCCTGTGACACCGTTGGGGGGACCCCCGCTTACGGCGATAAACTCATCTTT
len: 23; d_gene: .; abundance: medium-sized; j_gene: TRDJ1; v_gene: TRDV2; CDR3aa: CACDPIIPVSDWALGVTTDKLIF; CDR3nt: TGTGCCTGTGACCCCATAATTCCCGTTTCCGATTGGGCATTGGGGGTGACGACCGATAAACTCATCTTT
len: 20; d_gene: TRDD3; abundance: medium-sized; j_gene: TRDJ3; v_gene: TRDV2; CDR3aa: CACDSLLGDTRSWDTRQMFF; CDR3nt: TGTGCCTGTGACTCCTTACTGGGGGATACGCGCTCCTGGGACACCCGACAGATGTTTTTC
len: 19; d_gene: .; abundance: .; j_gene: TRDJ1; v_gene: TRDV2; CDR3aa: CACDTIGDGRGTLSDKLIF; CDR3nt: TGTGCCTGTGACACCATTGGGGATGGGAGAGGCACCCTGTCCGATAAACTCATCTTT
len: 21; d_gene: TRDD3; abundance: .; j_gene: TRDJ3; v_gene: TRDV2; CDR3aa: CACDTVLGDTTKSWDTRQMFF; CDR3nt: TGTGCCTGTGACACCGTACTGGGGGATACGACCAAGTCCTGGGACACCCGACAGATGTTTTTC
len: 17; d_gene: TRDD3; abundance: .; j_gene: TRDJ1; v_gene: TRDV2; CDR3aa: CACDGVLGDTLTDKLIF; CDR3nt: TGTGCCTGTGACGGGGTTCTGGGGGATACGCTCACCGATAAACTCATCTTT
len: 19; d_gene: TRDD3; abundance: medium-sized; j_gene: TRDJ1; v_gene: TRDV2; CDR3aa: CACDTVRLGDTQYTDKLIF; CDR3nt: TGTGCCTGTGACACCGTGAGGCTGGGGGATACGCAGTACACCGATAAACTCATCTTT
len: 17; d_gene: TRDD3; abundance: .; j_gene: TRDJ1; v_gene: TRDV2; CDR3aa: CACDQLGEPTYTDKLIF; CDR3nt: TGTGCCTGTGATCAACTGGGGGAACCCACGTACACCGATAAACTCATCTTT
len: 19; d_gene: TRDD3; abundance: medium-sized; j_gene: TRDJ3; v_gene: TRDV2; CDR3aa: CACDSVGDTGSWDTRQMFF; CDR3nt: TGTGCCTGTGACTCTGTGGGGGATACGGGCTCCTGGGACACCCGACAGATGTTTTTC
len: 17; d_gene: .; abundance: medium-sized; j_gene: TRDJ1; v_gene: TRDV2; CDR3aa: CACDSVARTRDTDKLIF; CDR3nt: TGTGCCTGTGACTCTGTAGCGAGGACTAGGGATACCGATAAACTCATCTTT
len: 14; d_gene: TRDD3; abundance: medium-sized; j_gene: TRDJ1; v_gene: TRDV2; CDR3aa: CACDPWGTSDKLIF; CDR3nt: TGTGCCTGTGACCCCTGGGGGACCTCCGATAAACTCATCTTT
len: 16; d_gene: .; abundance: medium-sized; j_gene: TRDJ1; v_gene: TRDV2; CDR3aa: CACDTVGASPKDKLIF; CDR3nt: TGTGCCTGTGACACCGTAGGAGCTTCCCCGAAAGATAAACTCATCTTT
len: 15; d_gene: TRDD3; abundance: few; j_gene: TRDJ1; v_gene: TRDV2; CDR3aa: CACDTLLGDGDKLIF; CDR3nt: TGTGCCTGTGACACCCTACTGGGGGACGGCGATAAACTCATCTTT
len: 18; d_gene: TRDD3; abundance: medium-sized; j_gene: TRDJ1; v_gene: TRDV2; CDR3aa: CACDILGDTTKYTDKLIF; CDR3nt: TGTGCCTGTGATATACTGGGGGATACAACCAAGTACACCGATAAACTCATCTTT
len: 17; d_gene: TRDD3; abundance: medium-sized; j_gene: TRDJ1; v_gene: TRDV2; CDR3aa: CACDTLGDSAYTDKLIF; CDR3nt: TGTGCCTGTGACACCCTGGGGGACTCCGCTTACACCGATAAACTCATCTTT
len: 17; d_gene: TRDD3; abundance: medium-sized; j_gene: TRDJ1; v_gene: TRDV3; CDR3aa: CASGYGYGGIRADKLIF; CDR3nt: TGTGCCTCAGGCTACGGGTACGGGGGGATACGCGCCGATAAACTCATCTTT
len: 15; d_gene: .; abundance: medium-sized; j_gene: TRDJ1; v_gene: TRDV2; CDR3aa: CACDTVLLRADKLIF; CDR3nt: TGTGCCTGTGACACCGTGCTGCTGAGAGCCGATAAACTCATCTTT
len: 20; d_gene: .; abundance: medium-sized; j_gene: TRDJ1; v_gene: TRDV2; CDR3aa: CACDTVSGVIAPTYTDKLIF; CDR3nt: TGTGCCTGTGACACCGTATCGGGGGTTATAGCCCCCACGTACACCGATAAACTCATCTTT
len: 19; d_gene: .; abundance: medium-sized; j_gene: TRDJ3; v_gene: TRDV2; CDR3aa: CACDTVKGENSWDTRQMFF; CDR3nt: TGTGCCTGTGACACCGTCAAGGGGGAAAACTCCTGGGACACCCGACAGATGTTTTTC
len: 15; d_gene: TRDD3; abundance: few; j_gene: TRDJ2; v_gene: TRDV2; CDR3aa: CACENWGAHTAQLFF; CDR3nt: TGTGCCTGTGAGAACTGGGGGGCCCACACAGCACAACTCTTCTTT
len: 20; d_gene: .; abundance: medium-sized; j_gene: TRDJ3; v_gene: TRDV2; CDR3aa: CACDTVGIRGSSWDTRQMFF; CDR3nt: TGTGCCTGTGACACCGTCGGGATAAGGGGGTCCTCCTGGGACACCCGACAGATGTTTTTC
len: 14; d_gene: .; abundance: medium-sized; j_gene: TRDJ1; v_gene: TRDV2; CDR3aa: CACEPLIHADKLIF; CDR3nt: TGTGCCTGTGAACCGTTGATACACGCCGATAAACTCATCTTT
len: 15; d_gene: .; abundance: .; j_gene: TRDJ1; v_gene: TRDV2; CDR3aa: CACDTVGQNTDKLIF; CDR3nt: TGTGCCTGTGACACCGTGGGGCAGAACACCGATAAACTCATCTTT
len: 16; d_gene: TRDD3; abundance: few; j_gene: TRDJ1; v_gene: TRDV2; CDR3aa: CACDTLGDTHTDKLIF; CDR3nt: TGTGCCTGTGACACTCTGGGGGATACTCACACCGATAAACTCATCTTT
len: 13; d_gene: .; abundance: once; j_gene: TRDJ1; v_gene: TRDV2; CDR3aa: CACELLGTDKLIF; CDR3nt: TGTGCCTGTGAGCTACTGGGCACCGATAAACTCATCTTT
len: 18; d_gene: TRDD3; abundance: medium-sized; j_gene: TRDJ1; v_gene: TRDV2; CDR3aa: CACESLLLGDTNTDKLIF; CDR3nt: TGTGCCTGTGAGAGTTTACTACTGGGGGATACAAACACCGATAAACTCATCTTT
len: 17; d_gene: TRDD3; abundance: medium-sized; j_gene: TRDJ1; v_gene: TRDV2; CDR3aa: CACDALTGGVYTDKLIF; CDR3nt: TGTGCCTGTGACGCCTTGACTGGGGGCGTCTACACCGATAAACTCATCTTT
len: 17; d_gene: .; abundance: medium-sized; j_gene: TRDJ1; v_gene: TRDV2; CDR3aa: CACDMVTGRAGTDKLIF; CDR3nt: TGTGCCTGTGACATGGTAACTGGCCGCGCCGGCACCGATAAACTCATCTTT
len: 17; d_gene: TRDD3; abundance: medium-sized; j_gene: TRDJ1; v_gene: TRDV2; CDR3aa: CACDKMPGGQPTDKLIF; CDR3nt: TGTGCCTGTGACAAGATGCCTGGGGGGCAGCCTACCGATAAACTCATCTTT